The 21 T cell receptor beta chains presented below share a single source sample, sequenced in a study of cytomegalovirus exposure and HLA in healthy donors. Produced via immunoSEQ multiplex PCR; TCRdb's table is partial and in-frame only. The sample has around 220,000 clones; 80% to 85% are singletons. Source material: PBMCs. The receptors were gathered from a woman aged 25 to 39 in good health and CMV-seropositive.

This clone was found once. The gene calls are TRBV5-1 and TRBJ1-5, with 9 bases fitting TRBD1. The junction had 6 bases not matched to a gene; V was cut back by 3 bases and J by 5 bases. This CDR3 is built from 15 residues. Germline V gene data show CDR1 as SGHRS and CDR2 as YFSETQ. CDR3: CASSWGTGSDQPQHF. The CDR3 region has the DNA TGCGCCAGCAGCTGGGGGACAGGGAGTGATCAGCCCCAGCATTTT.

The chain carries TRBV4-3 and TRBJ1-1; D uncertain. Germline CDR1 is LGHNA and CDR2 is YSLEER. This CDR3 has 14 residues. Trimming cost V 4 bases and J 1 base, with 10 bases left between them. CDR3: CASSPYRQNTEAFF. DNA for the CDR3: TGCGCCAGCAGCCCATACAGACAGAACACTGAAGCTTTCTTT.

This chain connects TRBV1 to TRBJ2-7. TRBV1 is marked as a pseudogene. This CDR3 region has 16 residues. Here the CDR3 DNA reads TGCACCAGCAGCCCGCGAATACCGGGCCCCTACTACGAGCAGTACTTC. Translated, it gives CTSSPRIPGPYYEQYF.

The chain uses TRBV19 and TRBJ1-4; 11 bases line up with TRBD1. This CDR3 is 15 amino acids long. CDR1 and CDR2 (germline): LNHDA, SQIVND (reference sequence). Trimming cost V 5 bases and J 8 bases; bases outside gene matches: 7. For the CDR3, the DNA is TGTGCCAGTAGTTCCCCGGGACAGGGGGAGGAAAAACTGTTTTTT. Protein product: CASSSPGQGEEKLFF.

The CDR3 DNA reads TGTGCCAGCATCCCCGGGACAGGCACAGGCAATGAGCAGTTCTTC. This codes for CASIPGTGTGNEQFF. The chain is built from TRBV2 and TRBJ2-1, with TRBD1 matching over 8 bases. This CDR3 region has 15 residues. The germline CDR1 and CDR2 sequences are SNHLY and FYNNEI. V lost 7 bases, J lost 6 bases, and 11 bases stayed unmatched.

This chain connects TRBV11-1 to TRBJ1-1; TRBD1 matches at 7 bases. V lost 4 bases to trimming and J lost 4 bases; unmatched junction nucleotides: 0. The V gene's germline CDR1 is SGHAT and CDR2 FQDESV (reference sequence). The CDR3 extends over 12 amino acids. The CDR3 protein is CASSSGGTEAFF. Written as DNA, the CDR3 is TGTGCCAGCAGCTCAGGGGGCACTGAAGCTTTCTTT.

The V and J genes are TRBV7-8 and TRBJ1-2; 7 nucleotides align to TRBD1. With V trimmed by 6 bases and J by 4 bases, 11 bases remained unmatched. This CDR3 region has 15 residues. Germline V lookup: CDR1 SGHVS, CDR2 FQNEAQ. The CDR3 coding sequence is TGTGCCAGCAGGAAAACGAGGGGGCGCGGCTATGGCTACACCTTC. It specifies CASRKTRGRGYGYTF.

The J gene is TRBJ2-5, the V gene TRBV10-2; 7 bases align to TRBD2. The junction had 7 bases not matched to a gene; V was cut back by 4 bases and J by 5 bases. CDR1 and CDR2 from the germline V gene are WSHSY and SAAADI. The CDR3 spans 14 residues. The CDR3 DNA sequence: TGCGCCAGCAGTGGCGGGAGAATTCAGGAGACCCAGTACTTC. Translating gives CASSGGRIQETQYF.

V gene TRBV5-4 combines with J gene TRBJ1-2; D uncertain. V lost 4 bases and J 6 bases, leaving 16 bases between the germline ends. CDR1 is SGHNT and CDR2 is YYREEE in the germline V gene (reference sequence). This CDR3 spans 14 amino acids. CDR3 sequence reads: CASSQRTMADGYTF. As DNA, the CDR3 is TGTGCCAGCAGCCAACGTACGATGGCGGATGGCTACACCTTC.

The rearrangement joins TRBV10-3 to TRBJ1-2, with 9 nucleotides matching TRBD1. V dropped 8 bases and J dropped 8; count of bases not matched to a gene: 3. The germline V gene has CDR1 ENHRY and CDR2 SYGVKD. The CDR3 runs 11 residues. The CDR3 protein is CAIEDRGGYTF. The CDR3 bases are TGTGCCATCGAAGACAGGGGGGGCTACACCTTC.

This clone is a singleton in its sample. The chain combines TRBV7-8 with TRBJ2-7, with D possibly being TRBD2 (5 bases). The CDR3 runs to 15 residues. V shed 5 bases and J shed 0 bases, with 14 bases lying between them. Per the germline V gene, CDR1 is SGHVS and CDR2 is FQNEAQ. Written as DNA, the CDR3 is TGTGCCAGCAGCCCAAACCCGGGAAGCTCCTACGAGCAGTACTTC. Residues: CASSPNPGSSYEQYF.

This chain links TRBV4-1 with TRBJ1-4; no clear D. Trimming stripped 0 bases from V and 0 bases from J, with 11 bases between. The CDR3 extends over 17 amino acids. Germline CDR1 reads MGHRA; CDR2 reads YSYEKL. The CDR3 sequence: CASSQEFHRTTNEKLFF. CDR3 nucleotide sequence: TGCGCCAGCAGCCAAGAATTTCACCGGACAACTAATGAAAAACTGTTTTTT.

This chain joins TRBV7-9 and TRBJ2-1; 10 bases align to TRBD1. Trimming at V came to 5 bases and at J to 6 bases, leaving 10 bases not matched to a gene. The CDR3 contains 16 residues. The germline gives CDR1 SEHNR, CDR2 FQNEAQ (reference sequence). In DNA form, the CDR3 reads TGTGCCAGCAGCACAGAGGGGACAGGGGTCCGCAATGAGCAGTTCTTC. This gives the protein CASSTEGTGVRNEQFF.

V is TRBV30 and J is TRBJ2-2; 8 nucleotides match TRBD1. The V and J ends lost 8 bases and 12 bases, in that order; junction bases with no gene match: 14. The CDR3 has 13 residues. Germline V gives CDR1 GTSNPN, CDR2 SVGIG (reference sequence). CDR3 bases: TGTGCCACCCCGGGACAGGCTACGAATCAGCTGTTTTTT. Translated: CATPGQATNQLFF.

The chain combines TRBV27 with TRBJ1-5, with 7 bases lining up with TRBD1. This CDR3 is built from 14 residues. Germline-derived CDR1 and CDR2 are MNHEY and SMNVEV (reference sequence). J lost 7 bases, V lost 6 bases, and 9 bases had no gene match. The CDR3 is CASSTGQRRQPQHF. CDR3 sequence (DNA): TGTGCCAGCAGCACGGGACAGAGGCGCCAGCCCCAGCATTTT.

This clone appeared once. The chain couples TRBV5-1 to TRBJ2-1; TRBD2 matches at 12 bases. The CDR3 extends over 18 amino acids. The germline CDR1 and CDR2 sequences are SGHRS and YFSETQ. Trimming at V came to 2 bases and at J to 0 bases, leaving 6 bases not matched to a gene. CDR3 protein: CASSFRLAGEVSYNEQFF. The CDR3 nucleotides read TGCGCCAGCAGCTTCAGACTAGCGGGAGAGGTCTCCTACAATGAGCAGTTCTTC.

The rearrangement links TRBV15 to TRBJ2-2, with D unclear. Germline lookup yields CDR1 LNHNV and CDR2 YYDKDF (reference sequence). This CDR3 region has 17 residues. The V and J ends lost 0 bases and 0 bases respectively, with 11 bases between them. As DNA, the CDR3 is TGTGCCACCAGCAGAGATAAAAGTACTGCGAACACCGGGGAGCTGTTTTTT. Translation: CATSRDKSTANTGELFF.

CDR3 protein: CASSLAIHSYEQYF. CDR3 DNA sequence: TGTGCCAGCAGTCTAGCGATTCACTCCTACGAGCAGTACTTC. The chain is built from TRBV27 and TRBJ2-7; D is possibly TRBD2 (6 bases). CDR1 MNHEY and CDR2 SMNVEV come from the germline V gene (reference sequence). The V and J ends lost 5 bases and 0 bases respectively, with 11 bases between them. CDR3 length: 14 amino acids.

Only one count was recorded for this clone. J is TRBJ1-1 and V is TRBV30; no clear D gene. The CDR3 totals 15 residues. V lost 1 base, J lost 1 base, and 13 bases lay in between. The V gene's germline CDR1 is GTSNPN and CDR2 SVGIG (reference sequence). CDR3 residues: CAWSGLGRQNTEAFF. The CDR3 DNA follows: TGTGCCTGGAGTGGTCTTGGCAGACAGAACACTGAAGCTTTCTTT.

The V gene is TRBV2, the J gene TRBJ1-1, with D perhaps matching TRBD1 (6 bases). CDR1 and CDR2 from the germline V gene are SNHLY and FYNNEI. Trimming took 3 bases from V and 4 from J, leaving 9 bases between them. The CDR3 extends over 13 amino acids. Written as DNA, the CDR3 is TGTGCCAGCAGTGATACAGGGTTCACTGAAGCTTTCTTT. Its translation is CASSDTGFTEAFF.

This clone was picked up one time. The V gene is TRBV7-3, the J gene TRBJ2-2; 8 bases are shared with TRBD2. CDR3 size: 16 residues. Germline-derived CDR1 and CDR2 are SGHTA and FQGTGA. The junction had 11 bases not matched to a gene; V was cut back by 5 bases and J by 6 bases. CDR3 sequence reads: CASSLSGRGLSGELFF. The CDR3 nucleotides read TGTGCCAGCAGCCTGAGCGGGAGAGGTCTGTCCGGGGAGCTGTTTTTT.